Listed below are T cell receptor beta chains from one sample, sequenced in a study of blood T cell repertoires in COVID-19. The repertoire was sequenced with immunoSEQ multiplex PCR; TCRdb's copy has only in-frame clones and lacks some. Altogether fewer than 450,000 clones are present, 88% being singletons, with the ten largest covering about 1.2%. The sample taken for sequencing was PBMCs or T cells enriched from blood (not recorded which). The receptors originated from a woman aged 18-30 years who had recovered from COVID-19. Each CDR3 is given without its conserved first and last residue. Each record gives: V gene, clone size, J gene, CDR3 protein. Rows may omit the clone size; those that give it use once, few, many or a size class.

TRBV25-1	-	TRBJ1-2	ASSQHGTGDANYGYT
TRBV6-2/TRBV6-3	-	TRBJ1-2	ASSAGAWGYGYT
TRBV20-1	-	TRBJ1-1	SALASTAF
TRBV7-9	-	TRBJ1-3	ASSLATGLSSGNTIY
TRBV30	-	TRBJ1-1	AWSSNTGTEAF
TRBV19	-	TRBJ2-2	ASSILPGTEDTGELF
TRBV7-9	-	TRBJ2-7	ASSFTYEQY
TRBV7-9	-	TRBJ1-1	ASSFNREETEAF
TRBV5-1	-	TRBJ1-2	ASSFTGGGYT
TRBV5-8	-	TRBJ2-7	ASSWDNSYEQY
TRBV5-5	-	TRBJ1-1	ASSPGSLNTEAF
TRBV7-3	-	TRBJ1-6	ASSLNRVNSPLH
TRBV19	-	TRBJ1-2	ASSYGTGDGYT
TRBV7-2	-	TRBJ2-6	ASSITGGAGANVLT
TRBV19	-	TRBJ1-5	ASSAQGFQPQH
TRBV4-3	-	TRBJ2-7	ASSQEVSRGQY
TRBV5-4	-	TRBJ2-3	ASSLQAGTSTDTQY
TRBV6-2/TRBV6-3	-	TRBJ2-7	ASSSGTAGGLGYEQY
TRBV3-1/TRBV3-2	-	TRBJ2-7	ASSQVSYEQY
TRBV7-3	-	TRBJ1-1	ASSLGQGLNTEAF
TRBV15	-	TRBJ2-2	ATGTSGGWTGELF
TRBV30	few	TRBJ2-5	AWRGTQGKAQY
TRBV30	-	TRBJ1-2	AWIGGHGYT
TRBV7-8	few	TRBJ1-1	ASSHTDRDAEAF
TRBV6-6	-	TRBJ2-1	ASEGQNNEQF
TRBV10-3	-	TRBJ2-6	AISEMEGRTGANVLT
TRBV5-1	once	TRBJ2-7	ASSPTGTGRREQY
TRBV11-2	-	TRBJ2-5	ASSLETSGGRKTQY
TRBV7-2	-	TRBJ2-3	ASSLAEVTQSFTDTQY
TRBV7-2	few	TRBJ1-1	ASSFKYGTEAF
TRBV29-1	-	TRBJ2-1	SIRLAGYEQF
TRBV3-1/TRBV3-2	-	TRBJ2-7	ASRPPGGHEQY
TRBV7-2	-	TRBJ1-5	ASSRDRNQPQH
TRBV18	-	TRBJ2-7	ASSPRTGNRSYEQY
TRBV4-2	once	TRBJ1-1	ASSQVLREGTHTEAF
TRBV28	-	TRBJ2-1	ASSARGPTYNEQF
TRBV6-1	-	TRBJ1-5	ASREEDRGWSNQPQH
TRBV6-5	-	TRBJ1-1	ASSYPPGGPTEAF
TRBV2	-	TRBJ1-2	ASSDRAAGYGYT
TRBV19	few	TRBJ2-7	ASSPGLAGHYEQY